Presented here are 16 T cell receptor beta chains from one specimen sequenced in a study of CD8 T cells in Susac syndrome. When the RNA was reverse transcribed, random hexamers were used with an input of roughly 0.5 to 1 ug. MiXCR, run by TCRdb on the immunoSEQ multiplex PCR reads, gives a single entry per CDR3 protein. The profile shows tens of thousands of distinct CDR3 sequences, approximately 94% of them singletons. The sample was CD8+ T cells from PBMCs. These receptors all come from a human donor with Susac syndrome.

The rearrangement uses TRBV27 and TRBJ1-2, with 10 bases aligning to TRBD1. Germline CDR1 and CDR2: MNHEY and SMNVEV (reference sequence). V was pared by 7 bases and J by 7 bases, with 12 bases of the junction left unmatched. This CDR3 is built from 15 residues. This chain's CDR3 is CASTQSGTGVLGYTF. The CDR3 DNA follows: TGTGCCAGCACCCAATCCGGGACAGGGGTTCTTGGCTACACCTTC.

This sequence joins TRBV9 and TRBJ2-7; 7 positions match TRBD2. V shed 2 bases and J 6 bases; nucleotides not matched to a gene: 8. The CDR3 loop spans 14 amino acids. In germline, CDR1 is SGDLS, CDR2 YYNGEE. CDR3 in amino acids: CASSVGGYTGEQYF. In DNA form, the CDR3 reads TGTGCCAGCAGCGTGGGGGGGTATACAGGCGAGCAGTACTTC.

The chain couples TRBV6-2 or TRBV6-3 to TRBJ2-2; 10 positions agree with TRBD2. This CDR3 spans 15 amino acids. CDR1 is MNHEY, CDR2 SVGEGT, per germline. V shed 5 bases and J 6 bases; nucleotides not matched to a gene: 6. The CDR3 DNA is TGTGCCAGCAGTCCACGGACTAGCGGCGCCGGGGAGCTGTTTTTT. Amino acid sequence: CASSPRTSGAGELFF.

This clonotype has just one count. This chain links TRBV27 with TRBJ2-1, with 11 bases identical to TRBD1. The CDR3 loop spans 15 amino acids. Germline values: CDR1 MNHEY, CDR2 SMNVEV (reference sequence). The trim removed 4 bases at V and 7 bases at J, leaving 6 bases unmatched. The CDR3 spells CASSSRDRGNNEQFF. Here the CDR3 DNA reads TGTGCCAGCAGTTCCCGGGACAGGGGGAATAATGAGCAGTTCTTC.

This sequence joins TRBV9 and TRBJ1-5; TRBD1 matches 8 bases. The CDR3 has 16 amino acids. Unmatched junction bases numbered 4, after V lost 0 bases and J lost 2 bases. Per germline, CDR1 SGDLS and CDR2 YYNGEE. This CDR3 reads CASSVGAGGGNQPQHF. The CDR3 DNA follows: TGTGCCAGCAGCGTAGGGGCAGGGGGCGGCAATCAGCCCCAGCATTTT.

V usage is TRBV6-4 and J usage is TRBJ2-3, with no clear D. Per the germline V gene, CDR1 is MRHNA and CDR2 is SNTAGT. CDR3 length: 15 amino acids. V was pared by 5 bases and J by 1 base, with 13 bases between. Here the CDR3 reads CASSPEGGGTDTQYF. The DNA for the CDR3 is TGTGCCAGCAGTCCCGAAGGTGGGGGCACAGATACGCAGTATTTT.

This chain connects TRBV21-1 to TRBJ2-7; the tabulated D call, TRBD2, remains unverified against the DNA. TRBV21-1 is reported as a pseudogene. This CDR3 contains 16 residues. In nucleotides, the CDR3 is TGTGCCAGCAGCAAAGCGGGGCCGATCACCCCCTACGAGCAGTACTTC. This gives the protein CASSKAGPITPYEQYF.

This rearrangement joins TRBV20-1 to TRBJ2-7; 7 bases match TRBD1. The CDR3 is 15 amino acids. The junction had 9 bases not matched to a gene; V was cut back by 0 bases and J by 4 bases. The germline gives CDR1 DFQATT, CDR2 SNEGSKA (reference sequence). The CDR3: CSARDVDRTLYEQYF. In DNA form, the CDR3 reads TGCAGTGCTAGAGATGTGGACAGGACCCTATACGAGCAGTACTTC.

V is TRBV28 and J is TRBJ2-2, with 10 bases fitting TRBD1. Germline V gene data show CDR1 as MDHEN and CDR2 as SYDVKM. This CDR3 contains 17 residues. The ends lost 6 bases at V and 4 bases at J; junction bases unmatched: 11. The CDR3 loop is CASRLLETGGPTGELFF. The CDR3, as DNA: TGTGCCAGCAGACTGTTGGAGACAGGGGGCCCCACCGGGGAGCTGTTTTTT.

This CDR3 reads CASSLGQGRLETQYF. The DNA of the CDR3 is TGTGCCAGCAGCTTAGGGCAGGGGAGGTTGGAGACCCAGTACTTC. The chain joins TRBV7-6 to TRBJ2-5, with D perhaps TRBD1 or TRBD2 (6 bases each). This CDR3 has 15 amino acids. Germline CDR1 is SGHVS and CDR2 is FNYEAQ. V lost 1 base, J lost 5 bases, and 14 bases lay in between.

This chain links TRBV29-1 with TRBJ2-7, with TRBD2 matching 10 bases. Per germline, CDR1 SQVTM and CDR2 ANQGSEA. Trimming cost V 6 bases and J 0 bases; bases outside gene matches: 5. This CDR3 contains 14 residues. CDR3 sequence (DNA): TGCAGCGTACAGAGCGGGGGGGTCTCCTACGAGCAGTACTTC. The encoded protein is CSVQSGGVSYEQYF.

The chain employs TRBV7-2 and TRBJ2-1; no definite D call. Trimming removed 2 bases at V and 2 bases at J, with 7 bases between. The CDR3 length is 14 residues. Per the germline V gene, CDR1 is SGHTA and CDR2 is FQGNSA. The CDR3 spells CASSLTGTYNEQFF. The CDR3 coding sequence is TGTGCCAGCAGCTTAACTGGGACCTACAATGAGCAGTTCTTC.

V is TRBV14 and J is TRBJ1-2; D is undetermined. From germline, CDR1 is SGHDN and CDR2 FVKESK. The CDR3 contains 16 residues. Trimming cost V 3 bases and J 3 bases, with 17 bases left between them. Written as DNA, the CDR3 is TGTGCCAGCAGCCAGGCGCTGGGTATGAACTACTATGGCTACACCTTC. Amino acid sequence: CASSQALGMNYYGYTF.

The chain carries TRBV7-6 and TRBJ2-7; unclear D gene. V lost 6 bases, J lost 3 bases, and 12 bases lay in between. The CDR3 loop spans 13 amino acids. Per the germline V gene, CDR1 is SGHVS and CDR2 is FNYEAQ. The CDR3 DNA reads TGTGCCAGCAGGGCTCGTGATCACTACGAGCAGTACTTC. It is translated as CASRARDHYEQYF.

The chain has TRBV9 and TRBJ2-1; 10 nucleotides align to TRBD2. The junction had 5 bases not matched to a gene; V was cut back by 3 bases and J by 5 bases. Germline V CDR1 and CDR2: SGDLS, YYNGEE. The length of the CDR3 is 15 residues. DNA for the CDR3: TGTGCCAGCAGCGCCGTAGCGGGGGGCCACAATGAGCAGTTCTTC. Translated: CASSAVAGGHNEQFF. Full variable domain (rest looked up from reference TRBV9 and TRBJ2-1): DSGVTQTPKHLITATGQRVTLRCSPRSGDLSVYWYQQSLDQGLQFLIQYYNGEERAKGNILERFSAQQFPDLHSELNLSSLELGDSALYFCASSAVAGGHNEQFFGPGTRLTVL.

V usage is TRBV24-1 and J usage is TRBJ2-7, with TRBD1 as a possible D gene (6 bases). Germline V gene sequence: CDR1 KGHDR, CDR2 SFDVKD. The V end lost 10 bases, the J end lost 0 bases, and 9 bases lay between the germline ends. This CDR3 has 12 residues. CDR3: CATGDTSYEQYF. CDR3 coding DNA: TGTGCCACGGGGGACACCTCCTACGAGCAGTACTTC.